This TCR beta chain was obtained from a study of T cells in localized non-small cell lung cancer. Trimming removed 5 bases at V and 2 bases at J, with 11 bases between. The CDR3 spans 14 residues. CDR1 and CDR2 from the germline V gene are SEHNR and FQNEAQ (reference sequence). Assay used: immunoSEQ multiplex PCR; TCRdb lists only in-frame clones, some missing. The table has about 36,000 clones, roughly nine tenths seen once. The rearrangement uses TRBV7-9 and TRBJ2-3; D is possibly TRBD1 (5 bases). The source of this sequence is a woman aged 40 to 75 with stage I lung adenocarcinoma. Sequenced material: peripheral blood, taken before any cancer treatment. The CDR3 reads CASSPKGNTDTQYF. For the CDR3, the DNA is TGTGCCAGCAGCCCGAAGGGGAACACAGATACGCAGTATTTT.